This TCR delta chain was sequenced in a study of Vδ1+ human thymocytes. Whole-study results and caveats: Thymic delta-chain repertoires held approximately 20% Vdelta2 sequences and few Vdelta3, despite high sort purity. Highly polyclonal TRG and TRD repertoires with Gaussian CDR3 length distributions appeared in thymus. Unexpected Vdelta2 sequences could cause misinterpretation of bulk repertoire data.

The germline V gene encodes CDR1 TSWWSYY and CDR2 QGS. This CDR3 contains 20 residues. The trim removed 0 bases at V and 7 bases at J, leaving 21 bases unmatched. Sequences come from RNA converted to cDNA by reverse transcription. Pooled V-gene forward primers with one constant-region reverse primer generated the CDR3 amplicons by multiplex PCR. TCRdb reanalyzed the multiplex PCR reads using CATT. Found here are about 53,000 delta-chain clones, about 15% of them singletons; the top ten hold about 0.38%. The sorted cells were CD3+ Vdelta1+ Vdelta2- thymocytes from alphabeta-depleted thymus. Vdelta1+ thymocyte sorts reached between about 96% and 99.6% purity. About this clone itself: Its antigen is not known.

The receptor's source is a girl under three years old who had congenital heart surgery. Sequencing was carried out using Vdelta1+ gamma-delta thymocytes from the thymus. As for subset: FACS-sorted CD3+ TCRalphabeta- TCRVdelta1+ TCRVdelta2- thymocytes. The chain uses TRDV1 and TRDJ1; 9 bases match TRDD3. The CDR3 nucleotides are TGTGCTCTTGGGGAACTGAGCCTAATAGTAGTCGGGGATACGTGGGGTAAACTCATCTTT. Protein product: CALGELSLIVVGDTWGKLIF.